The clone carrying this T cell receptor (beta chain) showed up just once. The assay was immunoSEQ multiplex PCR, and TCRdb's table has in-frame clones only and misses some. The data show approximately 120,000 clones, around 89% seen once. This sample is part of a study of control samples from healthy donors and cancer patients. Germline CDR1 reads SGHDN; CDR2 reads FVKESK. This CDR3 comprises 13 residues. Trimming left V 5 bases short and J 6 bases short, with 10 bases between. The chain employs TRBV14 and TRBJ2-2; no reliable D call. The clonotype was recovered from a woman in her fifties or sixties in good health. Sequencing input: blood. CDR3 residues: CASSLRLPGELFF. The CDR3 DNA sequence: TGTGCCAGCAGCTTACGACTGCCCGGGGAGCTGTTTTTT.